This T cell receptor beta chain was sequenced for a study of blood T cell repertoires in COVID-19. Turning to the study itself: Samples representing acute and convalescent COVID-19 were sourced from the United States, Italy and Spain. PBMCs, B-cell-depleted T cells, or T cells provided the cDNA or gDNA that made up the material.

This clone has a single count. Original analysis: Reference gene primer amplification gave estimated nucleated cell counts. TCRdb's table, derived via immunoSEQ multiplex PCR, lists solely in-frame clones and lacks some. V and J calls and clone size come straight from that table; D and trimming were deduced from the DNA. The sample yields about 130,000 clones, around three quarters seen once. The CDR3 spans 15 residues. CDR1 SGHRS and CDR2 YFSETQ come from the germline V gene. Trimming stripped 7 bases from V and 8 bases from J, with 22 bases between. Input material: peripheral blood. The chain recombines TRBV5-1 with TRBJ2-1; weak D call: TRBD1 (5 bases). The sequence was obtained from a middle-aged man with active or convalescent COVID-19. DNA for the CDR3: TGCGCCAGCTACTCAGCAGGGTCAGGAGAGGATGAGCAGTTCTTC. Translation gives CASYSAGSGEDEQFF.